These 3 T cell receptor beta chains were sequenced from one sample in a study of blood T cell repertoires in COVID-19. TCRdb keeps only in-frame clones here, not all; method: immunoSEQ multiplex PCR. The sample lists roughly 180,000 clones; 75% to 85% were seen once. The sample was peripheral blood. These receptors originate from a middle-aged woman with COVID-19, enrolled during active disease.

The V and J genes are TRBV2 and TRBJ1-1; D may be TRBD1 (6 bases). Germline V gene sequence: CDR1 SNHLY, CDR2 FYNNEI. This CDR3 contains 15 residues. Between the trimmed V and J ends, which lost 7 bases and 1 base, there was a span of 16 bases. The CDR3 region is CASKKGTGSNTEAFF. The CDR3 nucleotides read TGTGCCAGCAAAAAGGGCACAGGGTCGAACACTGAAGCTTTCTTT.

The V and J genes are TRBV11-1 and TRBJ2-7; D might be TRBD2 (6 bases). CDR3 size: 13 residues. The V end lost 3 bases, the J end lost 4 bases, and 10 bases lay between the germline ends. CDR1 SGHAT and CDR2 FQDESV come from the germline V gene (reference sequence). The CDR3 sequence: CASSLGGVYEQYV. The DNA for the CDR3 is TGTGCCAGCAGCTTGGGCGGGGTATACGAGCAGTACGTC.

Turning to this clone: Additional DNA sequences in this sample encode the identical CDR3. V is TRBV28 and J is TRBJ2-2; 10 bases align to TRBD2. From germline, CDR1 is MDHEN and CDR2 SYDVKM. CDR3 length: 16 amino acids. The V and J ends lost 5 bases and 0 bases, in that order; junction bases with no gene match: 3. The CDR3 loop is CASSPSGRANTGELFF. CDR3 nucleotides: TGTGCCAGCAGTCCCAGCGGGAGGGCGAACACCGGGGAGCTGTTTTTT.